A selection of T cell receptor beta chains follows, all from one sample in a study of T cell responses to AZD1222 COVID-19 vaccine. Assay used: immunoSEQ multiplex PCR; TCRdb lists only in-frame clones, some missing. The table has about 120,000 clones, more than 70% seen once. The sequenced sample was peripheral blood, obtained on day 0 of AZD1222 vaccination. These receptors were taken from an adult in good health. Each CDR3 is given with its conserved first and last residue. The order of the fields is J gene, D gene, V gene, clone size, CDR3 length, CDR3 protein, CDR3 DNA. A D gene is named only where the DNA matches it firmly. Some rows have no size entry. The others give once, few or many, or a class for an expanded clone.

>TRBJ2-2|TRBD2|TRBV9|-|16
CASSVGDYPIGGELFF
TGTGCCAGCAGCGTAGGGGACTATCCCATCGGAGGGGAGCTGTTTTTT
>TRBJ2-6|TRBD1|TRBV19|-|18
CASSNPGTGDSGANVLTF
TGTGCCAGTAGTAACCCCGGGACAGGGGACTCTGGGGCCAACGTCCTGACTTTC
>TRBJ1-2|TRBD1|TRBV5-4|once|15
CASSLGMGQPYGYTF
TGTGCCAGCAGCTTGGGAATGGGACAGCCCTATGGCTACACCTTC
>TRBJ1-4|-|TRBV6-5|-|15
CASSYGGKANEKLFF
TGTGCCAGCAGTTACGGAGGGAAGGCTAATGAAAAACTGTTTTTT
>TRBJ1-1|TRBD1|TRBV5-6|-|16
CASSIPTGEMNTEAFF
TGTGCCAGCAGCATTCCGACAGGGGAAATGAACACTGAAGCTTTCTTT
>TRBJ1-6|-|TRBV2|-|13
CASSDQGHSPLHF
TGTGCCAGCAGTGATCAGGGTCATTCACCCCTCCACTTT
>TRBJ2-7|-|TRBV6-5|-|13
CASSYAYSYEQYF
TGTGCCAGCAGTTACGCGTACAGCTACGAGCAGTACTTC
>TRBJ2-1|-|TRBV12-3/TRBV12-4|-|11
CASSLRYQEFF
TGTGCCAGCAGTTTGAGGTATCAGGAGTTCTTC
>TRBJ1-4|-|TRBV5-3|-|17
CARQLDGREGTNEKLFF
TGTGCCAGACAACTCGACGGTAGGGAGGGCACTAATGAAAAACTGTTTTTT
>TRBJ1-4|-|TRBV18|-|15
CASSPPSRPNEKLFF
TGTGCCAGCTCACCACCGTCCAGACCGAATGAAAAACTGTTTTTT
>TRBJ2-1|TRBD1|TRBV6-5|-|12
CASSVRGNEQFF
TGTGCCAGCAGCGTCAGGGGGAATGAGCAGTTCTTC
>TRBJ2-3|-|TRBV7-9|-|14
CASSLVSSTDTQYF
TGTGCCAGCAGCTTAGTGAGTAGCACAGATACGCAGTATTTT
>TRBJ1-1|-|TRBV10-3|-|14
CAITPQETNTEAFF
TGTGCCATCACCCCACAGGAAACAAACACTGAAGCTTTCTTT
>TRBJ1-1|-|TRBV6-1|medium-sized|14
CASSEAPGNTEAFF
TGTGCCAGCAGTGAAGCGCCAGGAAACACTGAAGCTTTCTTT
>TRBJ2-5|-|TRBV2|-|14
CASTSRAGQETQYF
TGTGCCAGCACTAGCCGGGCGGGCCAAGAGACCCAGTACTTC
>TRBJ1-2|-|TRBV7-8|-|18
CASTPATGGGAGYGGYTF
TGTGCCAGCACCCCTGCCACGGGGGGAGGGGCAGGATATGGTGGCTACACCTTC
>TRBJ2-2|TRBD2|TRBV9|-|18
CASSNIPGLAVFTGELFF
TGTGCCAGCAGCAACATTCCGGGACTAGCGGTTTTCACCGGGGAGCTGTTTTTT
>TRBJ2-5|-|TRBV18|-|13
CASSLDQGKTQYF
TGTGCCAGCTCCCTCGACCAAGGAAAGACCCAGTACTTC
>TRBJ2-1|-|TRBV27|-|15
CASSLAPGWANEQFF
TGTGCCAGCAGTTTAGCCCCAGGGTGGGCAAATGAGCAGTTCTTC
>TRBJ1-3|-|TRBV29-1|-|12
CSAHGQRNTIYF
TGCAGCGCCCACGGACAGCGAAACACCATATATTTT
>TRBJ2-5|TRBD2|TRBV5-1|-|15
CASSFSGGAGETQYF
TGCGCCAGCAGCTTTAGCGGGGGGGCCGGGGAGACCCAGTACTTC
>TRBJ2-7|TRBD2|TRBV11-2|-|15
CASSLASGGAYEQYF
TGTGCCAGCAGCTTAGCGTCGGGGGGGGCCTACGAGCAGTACTTC
>TRBJ1-3|-|TRBV6-2/TRBV6-3|-|13
CASSWEFGNTIYF
TGTGCCAGCAGTTGGGAATTTGGAAACACCATATATTTT
>TRBJ2-2|-|TRBV6-5|-|15
CASSYLRTGTGELFF
TGTGCCAGCAGTTACCTCCGGACTGGAACCGGGGAGCTGTTTTTT
>TRBJ2-5|-|TRBV11-2|-|14
CASSASWQQETQYF
TGTGCCAGCAGCGCGAGTTGGCAGCAAGAGACCCAGTACTTC